This T cell receptor (beta chain) originates from a study of T-cell reconstitution after alpha-beta-depleted transplantation in children. Study-wide results and caveats: Counts and diversity of T cells one year after transplant came mostly from newly produced T cells. At around two months after transplant, the alpha-beta T cells were reportedly derived from several hundred expanded clones that came from non-depleted graft cells. The high TCRbeta diversity at day 60 in some patients came from surviving recipient T cells and thymic progenitors.

The sample holds a few counts of this clonotype. Its antigen is currently unknown. This CDR3 comprises 14 residues. Trimming removed 4 bases from V and 6 bases from J; junction bases left unmatched: 6. The germline V gene encodes CDR1 MNHEY and CDR2 SVGAGI. Unique molecular identifiers were built into the TCRbeta library. Each CDR3 protein gets one entry after TCRdb re-called the PCR reads with MiXCR. The data contain about 580,000 distinct CDR3 sequences, under 30% of them singletons. The rearrangement links TRBV6-5 to TRBJ2-5, with TRBD2 matching 9 bases. This clonotype was sampled from a boy under two years old who had a stem cell transplant for acute myeloid leukemia, so the T cells may come from the graft donor. This specimen was PBMCs, mostly from graft donor cells, taken 360 days after TCRalphabeta/CD19-depleted stem cell transplant. CDR3 nucleotides: TGTGCCAGCAGTTTGTCTAGCGGGGCACAGACCCAGTACTTC. This encodes CASSLSSGAQTQYF.